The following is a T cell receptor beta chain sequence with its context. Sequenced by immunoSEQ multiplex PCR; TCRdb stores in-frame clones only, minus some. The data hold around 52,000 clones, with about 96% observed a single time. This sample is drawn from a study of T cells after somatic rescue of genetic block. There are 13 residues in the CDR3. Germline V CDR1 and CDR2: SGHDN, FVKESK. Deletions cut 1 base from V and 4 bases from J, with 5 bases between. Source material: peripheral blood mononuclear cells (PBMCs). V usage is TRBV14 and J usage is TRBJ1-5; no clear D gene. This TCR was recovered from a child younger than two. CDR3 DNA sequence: TGTGCCAGCAGCCAAGGGAAGAATCAGCCCCAGCATTTT. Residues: CASSQGKNQPQHF.